This T cell receptor (beta chain) was obtained from a study of OX40 agonist ivuxolimab in advanced cancers. Study-wide background: Partial response was recorded in three patients: one hepatocellular carcinoma and two cutaneous melanoma cases.

There are 12 residues in the CDR3. V gave up 8 bases and J gave up 2 bases, with 9 bases separating them. Germline V gives CDR1 SEHNR, CDR2 FQNEAQ (reference sequence). Study outcomes and limitations: By week 6 at 0.1 to 3.0 mg/kg, blood CD4+ and CD8+ T cells had expanded clonally. Researchers did not establish what antigens the expanded peripheral T cells target.

Regarding this clone: What it recognizes is unknown.

TCRdb keeps only in-frame clones here, not all; method: immunoSEQ multiplex PCR. The sample gives 63,000 or so clones, about 89% of which show up once; around 4% is in the top ten. Sample: CD4+ or CD8+ T cells sorted from blood, taken in a trial of the OX40 agonist ivuxolimab. V is TRBV7-9 and J is TRBJ2-5; D uncertain. The sequence came from an adult with an advanced solid tumor such as melanoma, head and neck, liver or kidney cancer. In DNA form, the CDR3 reads TGTGCCAGCGGCACACATCAAGAGACCCAGTACTTC. Protein: CASGTHQETQYF.